These 15 T cell receptor beta chains were sequenced from one sample in a study of regulatory T cells in long-lasting Graves disease. Time point described: newly diagnosed GD, antithyroid drugs for less than 3 months. The TCR library used RNA extracted from PBMCs. Building the TCR beta libraries relied on iRepertoire HTBI primers, and CDR3 regions underwent Arm-PCR. TCRdb passed the multiplex PCR reads through MiXCR, listing each CDR3 protein once. This table holds over 500,000 distinct CDR3 sequences, about 16% found once. The same sample was also studied in work on T cells in Graves' hyperthyroidism and ophthalmopathy.

Sequences were derived from peripheral blood mononuclear cells (PBMCs), sampled at new diagnosis, from a patient treated with antithyroid drugs. These receptors were obtained from a woman aged 25 to 45 with Graves disease.

This clonotype was counted ten times or more. This chain connects TRBV7-3 to TRBJ2-1; either TRBD1 or TRBD2 may fit D (6 bases each). The V gene's germline CDR1 is SGHTA and CDR2 FQGTGA. The CDR3 has 17 amino acids. V shed 6 bases and J shed 6 bases, with 24 bases lying between them. The CDR3 sequence: CASSPRRGENRANEQFF. In DNA form, the CDR3 reads TGTGCCAGCAGTCCGAGGCGGGGTGAGAACAGGGCCAATGAGCAGTTCTTC. Drawing the rest from reference TRBV7-3 and TRBJ2-1, the complete variable domain is GAGVSQTPSNKVTEKGKYVELRCDPISGHTALYWYRQSLGQGPEFLIYFQGTGAADDSGLPNDRFFAVRPEGSVSTLKIQRTERGDSAVYLCASSPRRGENRANEQFFGPGTRLTVL.

J is TRBJ2-3 and V is TRBV20-1; TRBD2 aligns across 8 bases. The V and J ends lost 1 base and 3 bases, in that order; junction bases with no gene match: 6. Germline V lookup: CDR1 DFQATT, CDR2 SNEGSKA (reference sequence). This CDR3 is built from 15 residues. The CDR3 spells CSARVPGTRTDTQYF. The CDR3 DNA reads as TGCAGTGCTAGAGTACCCGGGACTAGAACAGATACGCAGTATTTT.

This clonotype was observed many times. The chain couples TRBV2 to TRBJ1-5, with 8 bases aligning to TRBD1. Germline assignment: CDR1 SNHLY and CDR2 FYNNEI. The CDR3 runs to 14 residues. V lost 7 bases, J lost 4 bases, and 6 bases stayed unmatched. Here the CDR3 DNA reads TGTGCCAGCATGGACAGGGTGCCAAATCAGCCCCAGCATTTT. Its protein is CASMDRVPNQPQHF.

This clonotype was found a few times. The J gene is TRBJ1-1, the V gene TRBV28, with TRBD1 matching 7 bases. The germline gives CDR1 MDHEN, CDR2 SYDVKM. CDR3 length: 13 residues. V lost 6 bases and J lost 4; bases outside the gene matches: 5. The CDR3 DNA reads as TGTGCCAGCAGGGGAAGGGGGCCCACTGAAGCTTTCTTT. Its translation: CASRGRGPTEAFF.

Only a few counts were recorded for this clonotype. This rearrangement joins TRBV29-1 to TRBJ2-7, with no clear D. This CDR3 region has 11 residues. CDR1 and CDR2 from the germline V gene are SQVTM and ANQGSEA. Trimming removed 5 bases at V and 3 bases at J, with 8 bases between. The CDR3 here is CSVTWDYEQYF. CDR3 nucleotides: TGCAGCGTTACTTGGGACTACGAGCAGTACTTC.

In this sample, this clonotype turned up many times. The genes are TRBV7-2 and TRBJ2-2, with 7 bases aligning to TRBD2. The junction had 7 bases not matched to a gene; V was cut back by 6 bases and J by 0 bases. The V gene's germline CDR1 is SGHTA and CDR2 FQGNSA. CDR3 length equals 16 residues. DNA of the CDR3: TGTGCCAGCAGTCTCTTTAGCGGGCCGAACACCGGGGAGCTGTTTTTT. It codes for CASSLFSGPNTGELFF. The whole variable domain, filled in from reference TRBV7-2 and TRBJ2-2, reads GAGVSQSPSNKVTEKGKDVELRCDPISGHTALYWYRQSLGQGLEFLIYFQGNSAPDKSGLPSDRFSAERTGGSVSTLTIQRTQQEDSAVYLCASSLFSGPNTGELFFGEGSRLTVL.

In this sample, this clonotype turned up many times. The chain recombines TRBV11-2 with TRBJ2-1; D remains ambiguous. Germline V CDR1 and CDR2: SGHAT, FQNNGV. Trimming left V 1 base short and J 4 bases short, with 11 bases between. The length of the CDR3 is 15 residues. CDR3 bases: TGTGCCAGCAGCTTAGTGGTGCCGTCATACAATGAGCAGTTCTTC. This codes for CASSLVVPSYNEQFF.

The table lists this clonotype with a few counts. The chain combines TRBV5-1 with TRBJ2-4; D unresolved. Germline loops: CDR1 SGHRS, CDR2 YFSETQ. Trimming cost V 0 bases and J 3 bases, with 13 bases left between them. The CDR3 spans 16 residues. CDR3 bases: TGCGCCAGCAGCTTGGAAACCCGCGGTGGCAAAAACATTCAGTACTTC. Translation gives CASSLETRGGKNIQYF.

This clonotype was seen ten or more times. The chain links TRBV2 to TRBJ2-7; D not resolved. Germline values: CDR1 SNHLY, CDR2 FYNNEI. This CDR3 is built from 12 residues. Trimming stripped 6 bases from V and 0 bases from J, with 6 bases between. The CDR3 region has the DNA TGTGCCAGCAGGACCTACTCCTACGAGCAGTACTTC. This translates into CASRTYSYEQYF.

This clonotype appeared many times. The chain recombines TRBV2 with TRBJ2-2; TRBD1 agrees at 8 bases. In germline, CDR1 is SNHLY, CDR2 FYNNEI. Unmatched junction bases numbered 14, after V lost 7 bases and J lost 7 bases. CDR3 size: 16 residues. This CDR3 is CASMVSDRGIFGELFF. The CDR3 DNA reads TGTGCCAGCATGGTTTCAGACAGGGGAATCTTCGGGGAGCTGTTTTTT.

The gene calls are TRBV5-6 and TRBJ2-2, with 7 positions matching TRBD2. The ends lost 3 bases at V and 11 bases at J; junction bases unmatched: 16. This CDR3 has 16 residues. The germline V gene encodes CDR1 SGHDT and CDR2 YYEEEE. DNA for the CDR3: TGTGCCAGCAGCTACTATCGACTAGCCGCGCTCCCCGAGCTGTTTTTT. This sequence encodes CASSYYRLAALPELFF. The variable domain in full, completed from reference TRBV5-6 and TRBJ2-2, reads DAGVTQSPTHLIKTRGQQVTLRCSPKSGHDTVSWYQQALGQGPQFIFQYYEEEERQRGNFPDRFSGHQFPNYSSELNVNALLLGDSALYLCASSYYRLAALPELFFGEGSRLTVL.

There are a few counts of this clonotype. The chain couples TRBV20-1 to TRBJ1-1, with D uncertain. The CDR3 runs 12 residues. In germline, CDR1 is DFQATT, CDR2 SNEGSKA (reference sequence). With 5 bases removed from V and 2 bases from J, the gap between germline ends came to 9 bases. The CDR3 protein is CSAATGNTEAFF. The CDR3 nucleotides read TGCAGTGCTGCCACCGGAAACACTGAAGCTTTCTTT.

In regard to this clonotype: A read error is likely here: a far larger clone is one base away. CDR3 nucleotides: TGTGCCAGCAGTTTAGGCAGGGCGGACCATGGCTACACCTTC. Its translation is CASSLGRADHGYTF. V is TRBV12-3 or TRBV12-4 and J is TRBJ2-4; D perhaps matches TRBD1 (5 bases). The J call is uncertain, as TRBJ1-2 better fits the DNA end. The CDR3 runs to 14 residues.

This clonotype was seen ten or more times. The gene calls are TRBV30 and TRBJ1-1, with D perhaps matching TRBD1 (5 bases). The CDR3 has 12 amino acids. CDR1 is GTSNPN and CDR2 is SVGIG in the germline V gene (reference sequence). V lost 4 bases and J 1 base, leaving 7 bases between the germline ends. DNA of the CDR3: TGTGCCTGGAATACAGGGAACACTGAAGCTTTCTTT. Residues: CAWNTGNTEAFF.

This sequence joins TRBV20-1 and TRBJ2-3; D is possibly TRBD1 or TRBD2 (6 bases each). With 6 bases removed from V and 6 bases from J, the gap between germline ends came to 19 bases. Looked up from germline, CDR1 is DFQATT and CDR2 is SNEGSKA (reference sequence). There are 14 residues in the CDR3. The DNA for the CDR3 is TGCAGTGCCCCTCCCCGGGGGCGATCTGATACGCAGTATTTT. Translating it yields CSAPPRGRSDTQYF.